A single sample gave rise to the 5 T cell receptor beta chains below, sequenced in a study of blood T cell repertoires in COVID-19. The assay was immunoSEQ multiplex PCR, and TCRdb's table has in-frame clones only and misses some. The data hold around 100,000 clones, with roughly 80% observed a single time. Source material: peripheral blood. The receptor source for this set is a human donor in a cohort sampled during active COVID-19.

This sequence joins TRBV11-2 and TRBJ2-3; TRBD2 matches 10 bases. Germline loops: CDR1 SGHAT, CDR2 FQNNGV. This CDR3 is built from 16 residues. With 3 bases clipped from V and 6 bases from J, the junction kept 9 bases outside the gene matches. CDR3 coding DNA: TGTGCCAGCAGCTTTAAAGCGGGGGGGCAGAGGGATACGCAGTATTTT. It encodes CASSFKAGGQRDTQYF. Looking up the rest from reference TRBV11-2 and TRBJ2-3 gives the full variable domain: EAGVAQSPRYKIIEKRQSVAFWCNPISGHATLYWYQQILGQGPKLLIQFQNNGVVDDSQLPKDRFSAERLKGVDSTLKIQPAKLEDSAVYLCASSFKAGGQRDTQYFGPGTRLTVL.

The rearrangement joins TRBV18 to TRBJ1-1; D possibly corresponds to TRBD1 (5 bases). This CDR3 has 16 amino acids. Germline assignment: CDR1 KGHSH and CDR2 LQKENI. Trimming removed 3 bases from V and 0 bases from J, with 14 bases in between. CDR3 nucleotides: TGTGCCAGCTCACCCCGGACACGGACCATGAACACTGAAGCTTTCTTT. It yields the protein CASSPRTRTMNTEAFF.

This clone was seen more than once but under ten times. This chain joins TRBV9 and TRBJ2-7, with D possibly TRBD1 on 6 matching bases. CDR1 is SGDLS and CDR2 is YYNGEE in the germline V gene. This CDR3 contains 15 residues. Trimming took off 0 bases at V and 4 bases at J, with 14 bases between the two ends. CDR3 coding DNA: TGTGCCAGCAGCGTAGAGGCAGGGGTGGTGTACGAGCAGTACTTC. Translating gives CASSVEAGVVYEQYF.

The chain recombines TRBV5-1 with TRBJ2-7; D might be TRBD1 (6 bases). The V gene's germline CDR1 is SGHRS and CDR2 YFSETQ. CDR3 length: 16 amino acids. Trimming removed 0 bases at V and 1 base at J, with 14 bases between. This CDR3 reads CASSLGNLGQSYEQYF. DNA of the CDR3: TGCGCCAGCAGCTTGGGTAATTTGGGACAATCCTACGAGCAGTACTTC.

The V gene is TRBV2, the J gene TRBJ1-2; 10 nucleotides line up with TRBD1. The germline gives CDR1 SNHLY, CDR2 FYNNEI. J gave up 5 bases and V 6 bases, and 3 bases lay outside the gene matches. The CDR3 consists of 13 residues. CDR3 nucleotides: TGTGCCAGCAGCGGGGACAGGGGTTATGGCTACACCTTC. It encodes CASSGDRGYGYTF.